These 9 T cell receptor beta chains came from one sample sequenced in a study of long-term antiretroviral therapy in people with HIV. The assay, immunoSEQ v3.0, was run at survey level. The table came from immunoSEQ multiplex PCR; TCRdb's copy has only in-frame clones and leaves some out. The sample has fewer than 35,000 clones, over 65% seen once. The sample was unsorted PBMCs, taken 2 years after starting antiretroviral therapy. The receptors stem from a woman between 45 and 65 years old with HIV.

The gene calls are TRBV5-1 and TRBJ1-1; D possibly corresponds to TRBD1 (5 bases). V was shortened by 4 bases and J by 0 bases, with 16 bases between the two germline ends. There are 16 residues in the CDR3. Germline-derived CDR1 and CDR2 are SGHRS and YFSETQ. CDR3 protein: CASSPGQGRVNTEAFF. In DNA form, the CDR3 reads TGCGCCAGCAGCCCCGGGCAGGGCCGGGTGAACACTGAAGCTTTCTTT.

V usage is TRBV27 and J usage is TRBJ1-4, with a tentative D call TRBD1 (6 bases). The CDR3 covers 14 residues. The germline gives CDR1 MNHEY, CDR2 SMNVEV (reference sequence). The V end was cut by 4 bases, the J end by 4 bases, with 10 bases between. The CDR3 DNA reads as TGTGCCAGCAGTTGGGACACCAATAATGAAAAACTGTTTTTT. Translation gives CASSWDTNNEKLFF. Full variable domain (outside the CDR3, taken from reference TRBV27 and TRBJ1-4): EAQVTQNPRYLITVTGKKLTVTCSQNMNHEYMSWYRQDPGLGLRQIYYSMNVEVTDKGDVPEGYKVSRKEKRNFPLILESPSPNQTSLYFCASSWDTNNEKLFFGSGTQLSVL.

This chain connects TRBV7-3 to TRBJ2-2; weak D call: TRBD1 (6 bases). Germline CDR1 and CDR2: SGHTA and FQGTGA. CDR3 length equals 15 residues. V shed 5 bases and J shed 0 bases, with 10 bases lying between them. CDR3 in DNA: TGTGCCAGCAGCCCCAGACAGGCGAACACCGGGGAGCTGTTTTTT. As protein: CASSPRQANTGELFF.

The CDR3 DNA reads TGTGCCAGCAGCTTAACGGGTGACGCAGATACGCAGTATTTT. It specifies CASSLTGDADTQYF. This chain connects TRBV7-2 to TRBJ2-3; no firm D call. CDR1 SGHTA and CDR2 FQGNSA come from the germline V gene. Trimming took off 2 bases at V and 4 bases at J, with 10 bases between the two ends. The CDR3 is 14 residues long.

CDR3 region: CASSVTGALNTEAFF. The CDR3 coding sequence is TGTGCCAGCAGTGTTACAGGGGCCTTGAACACTGAAGCTTTCTTT. The chain uses TRBV2 and TRBJ1-1, with TRBD1 matching 7 bases. CDR3 length: 15 residues. V gave up 4 bases and J gave up 0 bases; unmatched junction bases: 5. In germline, CDR1 is SNHLY, CDR2 FYNNEI.

This clone was detected only a few times. The J gene is TRBJ2-3, the V gene TRBV9; D gene unclear. Per the germline V gene, CDR1 is SGDLS and CDR2 is YYNGEE. The CDR3 totals 13 residues. V was shortened by 0 bases and J by 4 bases, with 6 bases between the two germline ends. The CDR3 loop reads CASSVAAADTQYF. CDR3 nucleotide sequence: TGTGCCAGCAGCGTAGCTGCGGCAGATACGCAGTATTTT.

This clone was recorded once. The chain recombines TRBV10-2 with TRBJ2-7, with TRBD1 matching 9 bases. The CDR3 has 14 amino acids. V dropped 1 base and J dropped 8; count of bases not matched to a gene: 6. CDR1 is WSHSY, CDR2 SAAADI, per germline. The CDR3 is CASSELGQGNQQYF. The CDR3 nucleotides are TGCGCCAGCAGTGAGTTGGGACAGGGCAACCAGCAGTACTTC.

V usage is TRBV11-2 and J usage is TRBJ1-1; 8 nucleotides match TRBD1. CDR1 SGHAT and CDR2 FQNNGV come from the germline V gene. The CDR3 runs to 14 residues. V lost 2 bases and J lost 4; bases outside the gene matches: 3. This CDR3 is CASSLIGQGTEAFF. In DNA form, the CDR3 reads TGTGCCAGCAGCTTAATCGGACAGGGCACTGAAGCTTTCTTT.

The table lists this clone with a few counts. The chain joins TRBV18 to TRBJ1-5, with 7 bases fitting TRBD1. Germline V gene data show CDR1 as KGHSH and CDR2 as LQKENI. V shed 0 bases, J shed 1 base, and the junction held 0 bases outside the gene matches. The CDR3 is made up of 15 amino acids. CDR3 DNA sequence: TGTGCCAGCTCACCACCGGGACAGAGCAATCAGCCCCAGCATTTT. Translated, it gives CASSPPGQSNQPQHF.